What follows are 12 T cell receptor beta chains derived from one specimen sequenced in a study of cytomegalovirus exposure and HLA in healthy donors. The data were produced by immunoSEQ multiplex PCR, yet TCRdb's version contains in-frame clones alone and is incomplete. The sample contains about 310,000 clones, 88% of which appear only once. Sample: PBMCs. Every receptor here comes from a man aged 30 to 39 in good health and CMV-seronegative.

The gene calls are TRBV18 and TRBJ1-5; D possibly corresponds to TRBD1 (5 bases). The V and J ends lost 3 bases and 2 bases respectively, with 11 bases between them. CDR3 length: 15 amino acids. Per the germline V gene, CDR1 is KGHSH and CDR2 is LQKENI. CDR3 DNA sequence: TGTGCCAGCTCACCGGTAGACAGCCGCAATCAGCCCCAGCATTTT. Translation gives CASSPVDSRNQPQHF.

V gene TRBV27 combines with J gene TRBJ2-7; possible D gene TRBD1, 6 bases. Looked up from germline, CDR1 is MNHEY and CDR2 is SMNVEV (reference sequence). Trimming removed 4 bases at V and 5 bases at J, with 18 bases between. This CDR3 has 15 amino acids. CDR3 loop: CASSSTGFDGHEQYF. In nucleotides, the CDR3 is TGTGCCAGCAGTTCAACAGGGTTCGACGGACACGAGCAGTACTTC.

The V and J genes are TRBV4-1 and TRBJ1-1, with no clear D. The V gene's germline CDR1 is MGHRA and CDR2 YSYEKL. The CDR3 consists of 20 residues. V lost 6 bases, J lost 3 bases, and 32 bases lay in between. CDR3 amino acids: CASSHHATRQRGERYTEAFF. CDR3 nucleotides: TGCGCCAGCAGTCACCATGCAACTAGGCAGCGAGGTGAACGGTACACTGAAGCTTTCTTT.

This chain links TRBV2 with TRBJ1-3; D perhaps matches TRBD1 (5 bases). Between the trimmed V and J ends, which lost 5 bases and 0 bases, there was a span of 14 bases. There are 16 residues in the CDR3. The germline V gene encodes CDR1 SNHLY and CDR2 FYNNEI. CDR3: CASSRDSVISGNTIYF. For the CDR3, the DNA is TGTGCCAGCAGTCGCGACAGCGTTATCTCTGGAAACACCATATATTTT.

The chain carries TRBV5-4 and TRBJ2-3, with D possibly matching TRBD2 (5 bases). V was trimmed by 0 bases and J by 3 bases, leaving 11 bases between them. The V gene's germline CDR1 is SGHNT and CDR2 YYREEE (reference sequence). CDR3 length: 15 amino acids. CDR3 nucleotide sequence: TGTGCCAGCAGCTTGGGAGGGCCTGTAACAGATACGCAGTATTTT. Translating gives CASSLGGPVTDTQYF. The full variable domain, rest sourced from reference TRBV5-4 and TRBJ2-3, is ETGVTQSPTHLIKTRGQQVTLRCSSQSGHNTVSWYQQALGQGPQFIFQYYREEENGRGNFPPRFSGLQFPNYSSELNVNALELDDSALYLCASSLGGPVTDTQYFGPGTRLTVL.

The rearrangement uses TRBV5-1 and TRBJ2-2; perhaps TRBD1 as D (6 bases). The CDR3 extends over 19 amino acids. Trimming pared 4 bases from V and 6 bases from J, leaving 28 bases between. Germline V CDR1 and CDR2: SGHRS, YFSETQ. CDR3 DNA: TGCGCCAGCAGCAGACCCGGGACATCTGTTGATTATAGTCCCGGGGAGCTGTTTTTT. Protein sequence: CASSRPGTSVDYSPGELFF. The full variable domain, completed using reference TRBV5-1 and TRBJ2-2, is KAGVTQTPRYLIKTRGQQVTLSCSPISGHRSVSWYQQTPGQGLQFLFEYFSETQRNKGNFPGRFSGRQFSNSRSEMNVSTLELGDSALYLCASSRPGTSVDYSPGELFFGEGSRLTVL.

CDR3 DNA sequence: TGTGCCAGCAGAGCACAGGGGGCATGGACCGGGGAGCTGTTTTTT. Amino acids: CASRAQGAWTGELFF. V gene TRBV2 combines with J gene TRBJ2-2; 9 bases align to TRBD1. Germline V gives CDR1 SNHLY, CDR2 FYNNEI. V lost 6 bases, J lost 5 bases, and 7 bases stayed unmatched. The CDR3 totals 15 residues.

The CDR3 loop reads CASSLQGGRGDTIYF. The CDR3 coding sequence is TGTGCCAGCAGCCTCCAGGGAGGTCGGGGGGACACCATATATTTT. This chain links TRBV7-2 with TRBJ1-3, with a weak D call TRBD1 (5 bases). Trimming cost V 5 bases and J 8 bases, with 19 bases left between them. The CDR3 totals 15 residues. The germline V gene encodes CDR1 SGHTA and CDR2 FQGNSA.

The chain is built from TRBV18 and TRBJ2-5, with 8 bases fitting TRBD1. CDR1 and CDR2 from the germline V gene are KGHSH and LQKENI. This CDR3 has 17 amino acids. V shed 4 bases, J shed 4 bases, and the junction held 14 bases outside the gene matches. Here the CDR3 DNA reads TGTGCCAGCTCACAACTATGGACAGGGAGCAACAGAGAGACCCAGTACTTC. Residues: CASSQLWTGSNRETQYF.

The chain's CDR3 is CASSRKPGTSSSYNSPLHF. The DNA for the CDR3 is TGTGCCAGCAGCCGGAAACCCGGGACATCGAGCTCCTATAATTCACCCCTCCACTTT. This chain connects TRBV11-2 to TRBJ1-6; tentative D call: TRBD1 (6 bases). The CDR3 runs 19 residues. From germline, CDR1 is SGHAT and CDR2 FQNNGV. Trimming left V 5 bases short and J 0 bases short, with 20 bases between.

The chain has TRBV5-1 and TRBJ2-7, with D tentatively TRBD2 (5 bases). Trimming shortened V by 1 base and J by 2 bases, and 10 bases separated the two germline ends. The CDR3 has 14 amino acids. Germline V CDR1 and CDR2: SGHRS, YFSETQ. As DNA, the CDR3 is TGCGCCAGCAGCTTGCACCCGGGGACCTACGAGCAGTACTTC. It is translated as CASSLHPGTYEQYF.

The chain joins TRBV9 to TRBJ2-1, with 10 positions matching TRBD2. The CDR3 has 19 amino acids. The V and J ends lost 0 bases and 1 base, in that order; junction bases with no gene match: 10. Germline V gene sequence: CDR1 SGDLS, CDR2 YYNGEE. DNA for the CDR3: TGTGCCAGCAGCGTAGTAGGGATTAGCGGGGGGTCGTCCTACAATGAGCAGTTCTTC. Translated: CASSVVGISGGSSYNEQFF.